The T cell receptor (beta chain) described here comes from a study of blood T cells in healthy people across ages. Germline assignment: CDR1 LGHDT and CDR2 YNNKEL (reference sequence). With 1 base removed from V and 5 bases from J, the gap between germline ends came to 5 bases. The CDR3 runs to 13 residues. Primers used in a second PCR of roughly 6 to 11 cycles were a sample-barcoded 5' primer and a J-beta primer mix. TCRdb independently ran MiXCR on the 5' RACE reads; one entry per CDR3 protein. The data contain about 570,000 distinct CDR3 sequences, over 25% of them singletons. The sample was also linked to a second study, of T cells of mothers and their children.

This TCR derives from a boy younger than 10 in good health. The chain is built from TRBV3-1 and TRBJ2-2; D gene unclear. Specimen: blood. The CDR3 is CASSQGLTGELFF. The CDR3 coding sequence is TGTGCCAGCAGCCAAGGTCTAACCGGGGAGCTGTTTTTT.